Following are 27 T cell receptor beta chains from one sample sequenced in a study of beta chain features in type 1 diabetes. Expressed TCRB transcripts were sequenced because the isolated RNA had all been reverse transcribed beforehand. Some clones are missing from TCRdb's copy, which holds only in-frame ones; the method was immunoSEQ multiplex PCR. The data contain 680,000 or so clones, around 15% of them singletons. Material: naive CD4+ T cells from blood. Receptor source: a man between 18 and 35 years old in good health.

J is TRBJ2-1 and V is TRBV21-1; TRBD2 reflects the table's D call only, with no check against the DNA. TRBV21-1 represents a pseudogene. This CDR3 has 17 amino acids. CDR3 nucleotide sequence: TGTGCCAGCAGCCAAGGGCGACTAGCGGGAGTAAGTAATGAGCAGTTCTTC. Amino acid sequence: CASSQGRLAGVSNEQFF.

The chain joins TRBV7-2 to TRBJ1-6; D is undetermined. CDR3 length: 16 amino acids. Germline values: CDR1 SGHTA, CDR2 FQGNSA. Trimming pared 3 bases from V and 8 bases from J, leaving 17 bases between. The CDR3 here is CASSFGLRGKYSPLHF. As DNA, the CDR3 is TGTGCCAGCAGCTTTGGGTTACGTGGAAAATATTCACCCCTCCACTTT. Using reference TRBV7-2 and TRBJ1-6 for the parts outside the CDR3, the full variable domain is GAGVSQSPSNKVTEKGKDVELRCDPISGHTALYWYRQSLGQGLEFLIYFQGNSAPDKSGLPSDRFSAERTGGSVSTLTIQRTQQEDSAVYLCASSFGLRGKYSPLHFGNGTRLTVT.

This clone was seen a handful of times. V gene TRBV29-1 combines with J gene TRBJ2-5, with 9 nucleotides matching TRBD1. The J segment lost 4 bases and the V segment lost 5 bases, leaving 17 bases of the junction unmatched. CDR3 length equals 17 residues. The germline V gene has CDR1 SQVTM and CDR2 ANQGSEA. Here the CDR3 DNA reads TGCAGCGTTCTCCGAGGCAGGCCCGGGACAGGGACAGAGACCCAGTACTTC. Translation gives CSVLRGRPGTGTETQYF. Full variable domain (missing parts from reference TRBV29-1 and TRBJ2-5): SAVISQKPSRDICQRGTSLTIQCQVDSQVTMMFWYRQQPGQSLTLIATANQGSEATYESGFVIDKFPISRPNLTFSTLTVSNMSPEDSSIYLCSVLRGRPGTGTETQYFGPGTRLLVL.

This clone was seen a handful of times. This rearrangement joins TRBV5-6 to TRBJ2-1; the match to TRBD2 covers 13 bases. Per the germline V gene, CDR1 is SGHDT and CDR2 is YYEEEE. The CDR3 is 18 amino acids. Trimming removed 4 bases from V and 6 bases from J; junction bases left unmatched: 13. The CDR3 protein is CASSRRTSGSVIANEQFF. The CDR3 coding sequence is TGTGCCAGCAGCAGAAGGACTAGCGGGAGTGTAATAGCCAATGAGCAGTTCTTC.

The chain carries TRBV6-5 and TRBJ1-5; possible D gene TRBD1, 5 bases. The CDR3 consists of 14 residues. CDR1 is MNHEY, CDR2 SVGAGI, per germline. Trimming stripped 6 bases from V and 4 bases from J, with 13 bases between. In nucleotides, the CDR3 is TGTGCCAGCAGGTCCGGGACTACTAATCAGCCCCAGCATTTT. Translation gives CASRSGTTNQPQHF.

This clone was counted between two and nine times. The chain joins TRBV29-1 to TRBJ2-7; no clear D gene. Trimming removed 4 bases from V and 3 bases from J, with 7 bases in between. The CDR3 runs 11 residues. Per the germline V gene, CDR1 is SQVTM and CDR2 is ANQGSEA. CDR3 region: CSVGSHYEQYF. The CDR3 DNA is TGCAGCGTTGGGTCCCACTACGAGCAGTACTTC.

The chain has TRBV2 and TRBJ2-7; 10 bases are a match to TRBD1. The CDR3 extends over 14 amino acids. Germline V gene sequence: CDR1 SNHLY, CDR2 FYNNEI. V trimming: 4 bases; J trimming: 0 bases; junction bases outside the gene matches: 0. CDR3 in amino acids: CASSGQGASYEQYF. In DNA form, the CDR3 reads TGTGCCAGCAGTGGACAGGGGGCCTCCTACGAGCAGTACTTC.

This clone showed up just a few times. This rearrangement joins TRBV6-1 to TRBJ2-7; 7 positions match TRBD1. The germline V gene has CDR1 MNHNS and CDR2 SASEGT. The CDR3 contains 14 residues. Germline trimming cut 6 bases from V and 4 bases from J; bases unmatched to any gene: 9. The CDR3 region is CASRKDRLSYEQYF. CDR3 sequence (DNA): TGTGCCAGCAGGAAGGACAGGCTGTCTTACGAGCAGTACTTC.

This clone was found a few times. The rearrangement joins TRBV7-9 to TRBJ1-5, with TRBD1 matching 8 bases. V lost 1 base, J lost 1 base, and 3 bases stayed unmatched. The CDR3 is 16 amino acids. In germline, CDR1 is SEHNR, CDR2 FQNEAQ (reference sequence). CDR3: CASSLGTGQSNQPQHF. The CDR3, as DNA: TGTGCCAGCAGCTTAGGGACAGGGCAGAGCAATCAGCCCCAGCATTTT.

This chain uses TRBV25-1 with TRBJ1-1; weak D call: TRBD1 (6 bases). The V gene lost 7 bases and the J gene lost 0 bases, with 12 bases spanning the gap. This CDR3 has 14 amino acids. Germline loops: CDR1 MGHDK, CDR2 SYGVNS. CDR3 protein: CASILGGLNTEAFF. In DNA form, the CDR3 reads TGTGCCAGCATCCTGGGGGGCTTGAACACTGAAGCTTTCTTT.

The chain is built from TRBV5-4 and TRBJ2-3, with 12 bases that match TRBD2. Per germline, CDR1 SGHNT and CDR2 YYREEE (reference sequence). This CDR3 is built from 17 residues. V lost 4 bases and J lost 2; bases outside the gene matches: 8. The CDR3 DNA follows: TGTGCCAGCAGCCCGCGGACTAGCGGGGTGTTCACAGATACGCAGTATTTT. Protein product: CASSPRTSGVFTDTQYF.

This clone was seen only a few times. The CDR3 loop is CASSSRASAWQQKDTQYF. CDR3 sequence (DNA): TGTGCCAGCAGCTCCAGGGCGTCTGCGTGGCAGCAGAAAGATACGCAGTATTTT. The chain uses TRBV13 and TRBJ2-3; tentatively, D is TRBD1 (5 bases). The germline V and J ends were trimmed by 4 bases and 5 bases, with 25 bases remaining between them. Germline loops: CDR1 PRHDT, CDR2 FYEKMQ (reference sequence). The CDR3 length is 18 residues.

The J gene is TRBJ1-1, the V gene TRBV9; D might be TRBD1 (6 bases). Germline CDR1 and CDR2: SGDLS and YYNGEE. The CDR3 loop spans 14 amino acids. V was trimmed by 0 bases and J by 5 bases, leaving 11 bases between them. CDR3 loop: CASSVAMRGTEAFF. The CDR3 nucleotides are TGTGCCAGCAGCGTAGCTATGAGGGGGACTGAAGCTTTCTTT.

The V gene is TRBV7-2, the J gene TRBJ2-7; no firm D call. The germline gives CDR1 SGHTA, CDR2 FQGNSA. V lost 4 bases and J lost 3, with 22 bases in between. The CDR3 has 17 residues. Here the CDR3 DNA reads TGTGCCAGCAGCTCTATGATATTTGCGAAGAGAGACTACGAGCAGTACTTC. Translation gives CASSSMIFAKRDYEQYF. Filled out from reference TRBV7-2 and TRBJ2-7, the complete variable domain reads GAGVSQSPSNKVTEKGKDVELRCDPISGHTALYWYRQSLGQGLEFLIYFQGNSAPDKSGLPSDRFSAERTGGSVSTLTIQRTQQEDSAVYLCASSSMIFAKRDYEQYFGPGTRLTVT.

This clone was observed a single time. V is TRBV7-9 and J is TRBJ1-1; TRBD1 matches 9 bases. The V and J ends lost 4 bases and 7 bases, in that order; junction bases with no gene match: 4. This CDR3 comprises 13 residues. Looked up from germline, CDR1 is SEHNR and CDR2 is FQNEAQ (reference sequence). Here the CDR3 reads CASSSGQGIEAFF. The CDR3 bases are TGTGCCAGCAGCTCCGGACAGGGGATTGAAGCTTTCTTT.

The chain couples TRBV5-1 to TRBJ1-1; 7 bases match TRBD1. This CDR3 comprises 17 residues. V gave up 4 bases and J gave up 1 base; unmatched junction bases: 13. Germline lookup yields CDR1 SGHRS and CDR2 YFSETQ. CDR3 region: CASSRNRGGAGNTEAFF. CDR3 in DNA: TGCGCCAGCAGCCGTAACCGAGGGGGCGCCGGGAACACTGAAGCTTTCTTT. The whole variable domain, remainder taken from reference TRBV5-1 and TRBJ1-1, is KAGVTQTPRYLIKTRGQQVTLSCSPISGHRSVSWYQQTPGQGLQFLFEYFSETQRNKGNFPGRFSGRQFSNSRSEMNVSTLELGDSALYLCASSRNRGGAGNTEAFFGQGTRLTVV.

This clone was found a few times. The CDR3 spells CASSLNRAGANVLTF. CDR3 DNA: TGTGCCAGCAGCTTAAACAGGGCTGGGGCCAACGTCCTGACTTTC. V is TRBV7-2 and J is TRBJ2-6, with a weak D call TRBD1 (6 bases). The V end lost 2 bases, the J end lost 2 bases, and 7 bases lay between the germline ends. CDR1 and CDR2 (germline): SGHTA, FQGNSA. This CDR3 contains 15 residues.

This chain links TRBV4-1 with TRBJ2-4, with TRBD1 as a possible D gene (6 bases). V lost 2 bases and J 0 bases, leaving 17 bases between the germline ends. The CDR3 consists of 18 residues. CDR1 and CDR2 (germline): MGHRA, YSYEKL. This chain's CDR3 is CASSQPYRVELAKNIQYF. The CDR3, as DNA: TGCGCCAGCAGCCAACCTTACAGGGTCGAACTAGCCAAAAACATTCAGTACTTC.

This clone was found a few times. DNA for the CDR3: TGTGCCAGCAGCTTAGCTAGTGGAGAGACCCAGTACTTC. Its translation is CASSLASGETQYF. This chain joins TRBV7-9 and TRBJ2-5; no reliable D call. Trimming left V 0 bases short and J 4 bases short, with 6 bases between. The CDR3 extends over 13 amino acids. The germline gives CDR1 SEHNR, CDR2 FQNEAQ (reference sequence).

This clone has more than one count but fewer than ten. The rearrangement uses TRBV4-1 and TRBJ2-1, with 7 bases fitting TRBD2. The germline gives CDR1 MGHRA, CDR2 YSYEKL. CDR3 length equals 16 residues. J gave up 0 bases and V 4 bases, and 6 bases lay outside the gene matches. In DNA, the CDR3 is TGCGCCAGCAGCCCCCCCCAGCGGGGCTCCTACAATGAGCAGTTCTTC. Its translation: CASSPPQRGSYNEQFF.

As DNA, the CDR3 is TGCAGCGCCACAACAGGGGGCGCGGGAAACACCATATATTTT. Its protein is CSATTGGAGNTIYF. This sequence joins TRBV29-1 and TRBJ1-3; 9 bases match TRBD1. Unmatched junction bases numbered 8, after V lost 7 bases and J lost 4 bases. CDR3 length equals 14 residues. The germline gives CDR1 SQVTM, CDR2 ANQGSEA.

The gene calls are TRBV7-7 and TRBJ2-2; TRBD2 aligns across 9 bases. Looked up from germline, CDR1 is SSHAT and CDR2 is FNYEAQ (reference sequence). V lost 2 bases to trimming and J lost 8 bases; unmatched junction nucleotides: 9. The CDR3 loop spans 16 amino acids. The CDR3 reads CASSLQSGLAGGELFF. As DNA, the CDR3 is TGTGCCAGCAGCTTACAGTCTGGGCTAGCGGGAGGGGAGCTGTTTTTT. Full variable domain (missing parts from reference TRBV7-7 and TRBJ2-2): GAGVSQSPRYKVTKRGQDVTLRCDPISSHATLYWYQQALGQGPEFLTYFNYEAQPDKSGLPSDRFSAERPEGSISTLTIQRTEQRDSAMYRCASSLQSGLAGGELFFGEGSRLTVL.

This clone has more than one count but fewer than ten. The chain employs TRBV7-3 and TRBJ2-3, with D possibly matching TRBD2 (6 bases). V shed 0 bases and J shed 6 bases, with 16 bases lying between them. Germline V gene sequence: CDR1 SGHTA, CDR2 FQGTGA. The CDR3 is 16 amino acids. CDR3 loop: CASSLTREVVGDTQYF. Here the CDR3 DNA reads TGTGCCAGCAGCTTAACCAGGGAGGTAGTAGGGGATACGCAGTATTTT.

This clone was counted between two and nine times. The chain is built from TRBV4-1 and TRBJ1-2; TRBD1 agrees at 8 bases. The germline gives CDR1 MGHRA, CDR2 YSYEKL. V was clipped by 5 bases and J by 7 bases; unmatched bases: 9. CDR3 size: 14 residues. The CDR3 nucleotides read TGCGCCAGCAGCGCCGGACAGGGATACTTTGGCTACACCTTC. It translates to CASSAGQGYFGYTF.

Only a few counts were recorded for this clone. The chain couples TRBV18 to TRBJ1-2; perhaps TRBD1 as D (5 bases). Germline V CDR1 and CDR2: KGHSH, LQKENI. V lost 0 bases to trimming and J lost 3 bases, with 8 bases between them. The length of the CDR3 is 14 residues. The CDR3 region has the DNA TGTGCCAGCTCACCACCTACGGGGGACTATGGCTACACCTTC. It yields the protein CASSPPTGDYGYTF.

The chain employs TRBV28 and TRBJ2-7, with 10 bases that match TRBD1. CDR1 and CDR2 (germline): MDHEN, SYDVKM. V shed 2 bases, J shed 5 bases, and the junction held 6 bases outside the gene matches. The CDR3 totals 15 residues. For the CDR3, the DNA is TGTGCCAGCAGTTTAGCGGGACAGGGGCGGGACGAGCAGTACTTC. Translation: CASSLAGQGRDEQYF.

The rearrangement uses TRBV5-4 and TRBJ2-7; D ambiguous. Germline-derived CDR1 and CDR2 are SGHNT and YYREEE (reference sequence). The CDR3 extends over 14 amino acids. V dropped 0 bases and J dropped 2 bases, with 9 bases sitting between them. The DNA for the CDR3 is TGTGCCAGCAGCTTGGCTGGTGAGGCCTACGAGCAGTACTTC. Translated, it gives CASSLAGEAYEQYF.